Listed below are T cell receptor beta chains from one sample, sequenced in a study of shared clonotypes between healthy human individuals. The protocol was immunoSEQ multiplex PCR, while the TCRdb copy is restricted to in-frame clones and leaves out a portion. The repertoire includes over 2 million clones, roughly 94% of them detected once, and 0.1% to 0.15% sits in the top ten. Sequencing used naive CD4+ T cells sorted from blood. The receptors were sampled from a man aged 18 to 29 in good health. CDR3s include the opening cysteine and the closing phenylalanine or tryptophan. The order of the fields is J gene, clone size, V gene, D gene, CDR3 protein, CDR3 DNA. The D gene is left open where the match is weak. Size is stated for part of the rows, as once, few or many counts, or as a class when the clone is expanded.

TRBJ2-7,NA,TRBV28,NA,CASTQGRFGGQYF,TGTGCCAGCACTCAGGGGCGGTTCGGGGGGCAGTACTTC
TRBJ1-1,NA,TRBV5-1,NA,CASSYAEGNTEAFF,TGCGCCAGCAGCTACGCTGAAGGGAACACTGAAGCTTTCTTT
TRBJ2-4,NA,TRBV5-4,NA,CASSSVTGRKNIQYF,TGTGCCAGCAGCTCTGTGACAGGGAGGAAAAACATTCAGTACTTC
TRBJ2-7,NA,TRBV2,TRBD1,CASKIRGQGLDEQYF,TGTGCCAGCAAGATAAGGGGACAGGGGCTTGACGAGCAGTACTTC
TRBJ2-2,NA,TRBV11-2,TRBD1,CASSLGTWDRDTGELFF,TGTGCCAGCAGCTTAGGCACCTGGGACAGGGACACCGGGGAGCTGTTTTTT
TRBJ1-5,few,TRBV6-6,NA,CASKAGRESNQPQHF,TGTGCCAGCAAAGCGGGCCGAGAGAGCAATCAGCCCCAGCATTTT
TRBJ1-2,NA,TRBV10-3,NA,CAISESWRTYYGYTF,TGTGCCATCAGTGAGTCTTGGAGGACTTACTATGGCTACACCTTC
TRBJ2-7,NA,TRBV5-1,NA,CASSLQGYEQYF,TGCGCCAGCAGTTTACAGGGCTACGAGCAGTACTTC
TRBJ1-2,NA,TRBV5-1,TRBD1,CASSLPGTGVGYTF,TGCGCCAGCAGCTTACCCGGGACAGGGGTTGGCTACACCTTC
TRBJ1-2,NA,TRBV6-5,TRBD1,CASSYIRDRRGDGYTF,TGTGCCAGCAGTTATATTAGGGACAGGAGAGGGGATGGCTACACCTTC
TRBJ2-7,NA,TRBV5-1,NA,CASSLVSQGLSEQYF,TGCGCCAGCAGCTTGGTTAGCCAGGGGCTATCCGAGCAGTACTTC
TRBJ2-7,NA,TRBV11-2,NA,CASSGGIGGYEQYF,TGTGCCAGCAGCGGCGGGATCGGGGGCTACGAGCAGTACTTC
TRBJ2-3,NA,TRBV10-1,NA,CASKGQVCADTQYF,TGCGCCAGCAAGGGGCAGGTTTGCGCAGATACGCAGTATTTT
TRBJ1-5,NA,TRBV9,NA,CASSPPGTTQPQHF,TGTGCCAGCAGCCCCCCGGGCACCACTCAGCCCCAGCATTTT
TRBJ1-5,NA,TRBV7-9,NA,CASSSDISNQPQHF,TGTGCCAGCAGCTCCGACATTAGCAATCAGCCCCAGCATTTT
TRBJ2-2,NA,TRBV4-1,TRBD1,CASSQPIRGHNGELFF,TGCGCCAGCAGCCAGCCGATCAGGGGGCATAACGGGGAGCTGTTTTTT
TRBJ2-3,NA,TRBV7-2,NA,CASSLESNEDTQYF,TGTGCCAGCAGCTTAGAGTCAAATGAGGATACGCAGTATTTT
TRBJ2-7,NA,TRBV6-5,TRBD1,CASSYSRTGNYEQYF,TGTGCCAGCAGTTACTCCAGGACAGGGAACTACGAGCAGTACTTC
TRBJ1-5,NA,TRBV18,NA,CASSREGNQPQHF,TGTGCCAGCTCCCGGGAGGGCAATCAGCCCCAGCATTTT
TRBJ2-7,NA,TRBV5-1,TRBD1,CASSLGTGLLSYEQYF,TGCGCCAGCAGCTTGGGGACAGGGCTGTTGTCCTACGAGCAGTACTTC
TRBJ1-5,NA,TRBV27,TRBD1,CASRGGDSYQPQHF,TGTGCCAGCAGGGGGGGGGACAGCTATCAGCCCCAGCATTTT
TRBJ1-1,once,TRBV5-1,NA,CASSFPDRLNTEAFF,TGCGCCAGCAGTTTCCCCGACAGGCTGAACACTGAAGCTTTCTTT
TRBJ2-7,NA,TRBV6-1,NA,CASSHGGIHYEQYF,TGTGCCAGCAGTCACGGCGGAATCCACTACGAGCAGTACTTC
TRBJ1-5,NA,TRBV19,NA,CASSQGIGNQPQHF,TGTGCCAGCTCCCAGGGAATCGGCAATCAGCCCCAGCATTTT
TRBJ2-7,NA,TRBV11-2,NA,CASSTGDFGGYEQYF,TGTGCCAGCAGCACGGGGGACTTTGGGGGCTACGAGCAGTACTTC
TRBJ1-6,NA,TRBV2,TRBD1,CASNAGQGISPLHF,TGTGCCAGCAACGCGGGACAGGGGATCTCACCCCTCCACTTT
TRBJ1-5,NA,TRBV2,TRBD1,CASSDGTGGNQPQHF,TGTGCCAGCAGTGATGGGACAGGAGGCAATCAGCCCCAGCATTTT
TRBJ2-2,once,TRBV7-6,NA,CASSLGQYTGELFF,TGTGCCAGCAGCTTAGGGCAGTACACCGGGGAGCTGTTTTTT
TRBJ1-6,NA,TRBV7-8,NA,CASSLVVYNSPLHF,TGTGCCAGCAGCTTAGTTGTCTATAATTCACCCCTCCACTTT
TRBJ2-7,NA,TRBV5-1,TRBD1,CASSLRPGQGSYEQYF,TGCGCCAGCAGCTTGAGACCGGGACAGGGGTCCTACGAGCAGTACTTC
TRBJ1-1,NA,TRBV11-2,NA,CASSKGRRNTEAFF,TGTGCCAGCAGCAAAGGAAGGCGGAACACTGAAGCTTTCTTT
TRBJ1-2,NA,TRBV6-1,TRBD1,CASSEGGQGKANYGYTF,TGTGCCAGCAGTGAGGGGGGACAGGGGAAAGCTAACTATGGCTACACCTTC
TRBJ1-6,NA,TRBV6-5,NA,CASSKTGNSPLHF,TGTGCCAGCAGCAAGACAGGCAACTCACCCCTCCACTTT
TRBJ2-3,NA,TRBV30,TRBD2,CAWSVSGRADTQYF,TGTGCCTGGAGTGTGAGCGGGAGGGCGGATACGCAGTATTTT
TRBJ2-7,NA,TRBV4-1,NA,CASSQPGRIYEQYF,TGCGCCAGCAGCCAACCTGGACGGATCTACGAGCAGTACTTC
TRBJ2-5,NA,TRBV6-6,TRBD1,CASSPRDRAANYF,TGTGCCAGCAGCCCCCGGGACAGGGCCGCCAATTACTTC
TRBJ2-5,NA,TRBV7-9,NA,CASSNWDNQETQYF,TGTGCCAGCAGCAACTGGGACAACCAAGAGACCCAGTACTTC
TRBJ2-3,NA,TRBV18,TRBD1,CASSPPAWTGSSTDTQYF,TGTGCCAGCTCACCACCGGCGTGGACAGGGTCTAGCACAGATACGCAGTATTTT
TRBJ2-6,NA,TRBV9,NA,CASSASSVGQFGANVLTF,TGTGCCAGCAGCGCCTCGTCGGTCGGACAGTTTGGGGCCAACGTCCTGACTTTC
TRBJ2-3,once,TRBV5-1,NA,CASSSGGSSTDTQYF,TGCGCCAGCAGCTCAGGGGGGAGCAGCACAGATACGCAGTATTTT